These 26 T cell receptor beta chains were sequenced from one sample in a study of memory CD4+ T cells and cytomegalovirus serostatus. Assay: immunoSEQ multiplex PCR; the TCRdb copy retains only in-frame clones and omits some. The table includes approximately 63,000 clones, less than 85% detected once. The sort gate was single viable CD3+CD4+CD8-CD45RO+ cells for memory CD4+ T cells. Sequencing was performed on memory CD4+ T cells from blood. The source of these receptors is an adult in good health and CMV-seronegative. Some clones in this sample may be carry-over from other donors' samples.

The rearrangement uses TRBV10-2 and TRBJ1-1, with TRBD1 as a possible D gene (6 bases). V dropped 6 bases and J dropped 1 base, with 12 bases sitting between them. Germline V lookup: CDR1 WSHSY, CDR2 SAAADI. The CDR3 has 14 amino acids. CDR3 sequence: CASRPTGTNTEAFF. CDR3 in DNA: TGCGCCAGCAGGCCCACAGGGACGAACACTGAAGCTTTCTTT.

This sequence joins TRBV7-3 and TRBJ2-7; D may be TRBD2 (5 bases). V lost 1 base and J 3 bases, leaving 13 bases between the germline ends. The CDR3 loop spans 15 amino acids. The V gene's germline CDR1 is SGHTA and CDR2 FQGTGA. The CDR3 is CASSLSAGNDYEQYF. The DNA of the CDR3 is TGTGCCAGCAGCTTAAGTGCCGGGAATGACTACGAGCAGTACTTC.

The V gene is TRBV30, the J gene TRBJ2-5; D possibly corresponds to TRBD1 (6 bases). V was trimmed by 4 bases and J by 4 bases, leaving 10 bases between them. The CDR3 is made up of 12 amino acids. Looked up from germline, CDR1 is GTSNPN and CDR2 is SVGIG (reference sequence). CDR3 sequence (DNA): TGTGCCTGGACCGGACAGTTAGAGACCCAGTACTTC. As protein: CAWTGQLETQYF.

V is TRBV11-2 and J is TRBJ2-1; D may match TRBD1 or TRBD2 (5 bases each). The CDR3 has 14 residues. The germline V and J ends were trimmed by 4 bases and 8 bases, with 15 bases remaining between them. Germline lookup yields CDR1 SGHAT and CDR2 FQNNGV. The DNA for the CDR3 is TGTGCCAGCAGCTATACTACCGGGACGGATGAGCAGTTCTTC. Its protein product is CASSYTTGTDEQFF.

The chain uses TRBV5-1 and TRBJ1-2; D remains ambiguous. Trimming took 3 bases from V and 0 from J, leaving 6 bases between them. This CDR3 is built from 13 residues. Germline-derived CDR1 and CDR2 are SGHRS and YFSETQ. Here the CDR3 reads CASSWEANYGYTF. The CDR3, as DNA: TGCGCCAGCAGCTGGGAAGCTAACTATGGCTACACCTTC. The full variable domain, completed using reference TRBV5-1 and TRBJ1-2, is KAGVTQTPRYLIKTRGQQVTLSCSPISGHRSVSWYQQTPGQGLQFLFEYFSETQRNKGNFPGRFSGRQFSNSRSEMNVSTLELGDSALYLCASSWEANYGYTFGSGTRLTVV.

V usage is TRBV13 and J usage is TRBJ2-7; no firm D call. The germline gives CDR1 PRHDT, CDR2 FYEKMQ (reference sequence). This CDR3 region has 14 residues. Trimming removed 0 bases at V and 4 bases at J, with 10 bases between. CDR3 in amino acids: CASSLGPLGYEQYF. The CDR3 DNA sequence: TGTGCCAGCAGCTTAGGACCACTCGGATACGAGCAGTACTTC.

V usage is TRBV5-8 and J usage is TRBJ1-1; D might be TRBD1 (5 bases). Germline V gene sequence: CDR1 SGHTS, CDR2 YDEGEE. V lost 3 bases and J lost 0, with 9 bases in between. This CDR3 contains 14 residues. DNA of the CDR3: TGTGCCAGCAGCTGGACACTAATGAACACTGAAGCTTTCTTT. Amino acids: CASSWTLMNTEAFF.

The sample holds a few counts of this clone. The chain combines TRBV19 with TRBJ1-6, with 9 positions matching TRBD1. This CDR3 is 15 amino acids long. Germline CDR1 is LNHDA and CDR2 is SQIVND (reference sequence). V gave up 7 bases and J gave up 5 bases; unmatched junction bases: 6. CDR3 nucleotides: TGTGCCAGTACTCCTGGGACAGGGCATAATTCACCCCTCCACTTT. This encodes CASTPGTGHNSPLHF.

The chain is built from TRBV2 and TRBJ2-4, with unresolved D. CDR3 size: 18 residues. Deletions cut 2 bases from V and 0 bases from J, with 17 bases between. The germline CDR1 and CDR2 sequences are SNHLY and FYNNEI. CDR3 DNA sequence: TGTGCCAGCAGTGAACGAGGTGGACCGGAGATAGCCAAAAACATTCAGTACTTC. It is translated as CASSERGGPEIAKNIQYF.

A single count supports this clone. The genes are TRBV6-5 and TRBJ2-7; D gene uncertain. V was cut by 6 bases and J by 4 bases, with 13 bases left in between. Per germline, CDR1 MNHEY and CDR2 SVGAGI. This CDR3 region has 13 residues. The CDR3 loop reads CASSRQQLYEQYF. CDR3 nucleotides: TGTGCCAGCAGCCGTCAACAATTATACGAGCAGTACTTC.

The rearrangement uses TRBV7-2 and TRBJ2-5; 7 nucleotides align to TRBD2. V gave up 3 bases and J gave up 1 base; unmatched junction bases: 2. This CDR3 has 14 residues. The germline gives CDR1 SGHTA, CDR2 FQGNSA. The CDR3 loop reads CASSLGLRQETQYF. CDR3 coding DNA: TGTGCCAGCAGCTTGGGACTACGCCAAGAGACCCAGTACTTC.

This clone was recorded at least ten times. V gene TRBV2 combines with J gene TRBJ1-2; D is ambiguous. Looked up from germline, CDR1 is SNHLY and CDR2 is FYNNEI. V dropped 3 bases and J dropped 4 bases, with 9 bases sitting between them. The CDR3 contains 13 residues. This chain's CDR3 is CASSDAAAYGYTF. Written as DNA, the CDR3 is TGTGCCAGCAGTGACGCGGCGGCCTATGGCTACACCTTC.

The chain employs TRBV6-5 and TRBJ1-4; D not certain. Germline assignment: CDR1 MNHEY and CDR2 SVGAGI. The V and J ends lost 2 bases and 8 bases respectively, with 15 bases between them. This CDR3 has 15 residues. CDR3 bases: TGTGCCAGCAGTTACGGCTCCGGGGTGGTGGAAAAACTGTTTTTT. Amino acid sequence: CASSYGSGVVEKLFF.

The CDR3 DNA sequence: TGTGCCTGGGCAAAAGTGACAGGGGTCGTCGGCTACACCTTC. Translated: CAWAKVTGVVGYTF. This rearrangement joins TRBV30 to TRBJ1-2; the match to TRBD1 covers 8 bases. This CDR3 spans 14 amino acids. The germline CDR1 and CDR2 sequences are GTSNPN and SVGIG (reference sequence). V lost 5 bases to trimming and J lost 8 bases; unmatched junction nucleotides: 13.

The chain recombines TRBV28 with TRBJ2-7, with TRBD2 matching over 12 bases. The CDR3 spans 15 residues. V was pared by 7 bases and J by 2 bases, with 6 bases of the junction left unmatched. Germline V gene sequence: CDR1 MDHEN, CDR2 SYDVKM. In DNA form, the CDR3 reads TGTGCCAGCACCTCGACTAGCGGGAGTCCCTACGAGCAGTACTTC. The encoded protein is CASTSTSGSPYEQYF. The entire variable domain, with the rest obtained from reference TRBV28 and TRBJ2-7, is as follows: DVKVTQSSRYLVKRTGEKVFLECVQDMDHENMFWYRQDPGLGLRLIYFSYDVKMKEKGDIPEGYSVSREKKERFSLILESASTNQTSMYLCASTSTSGSPYEQYFGPGTRLTVT.

The table lists this clone with a count of one. The chain recombines TRBV6-1 with TRBJ2-4, with TRBD2 matching over 7 bases. The CDR3 consists of 13 residues. CDR1 is MNHNS and CDR2 is SASEGT in the germline V gene. V shed 7 bases and J 9 bases; nucleotides not matched to a gene: 9. The CDR3, as DNA: TGTGCCAGCATGGAATGGGAGGGTCCCATTCAGTACTTC. This gives the protein CASMEWEGPIQYF.

The rearrangement links TRBV4-1 to TRBJ2-1; 7 nucleotides agree with TRBD1. Germline V CDR1 and CDR2: MGHRA, YSYEKL. The CDR3 is 16 amino acids. V trimming: 4 bases; J trimming: 4 bases; junction bases outside the gene matches: 10. The CDR3 spells CASSPPGQKAYNEQFF. The DNA for the CDR3 is TGCGCCAGCAGCCCGCCGGGACAGAAGGCTTACAATGAGCAGTTCTTC.

The chain joins TRBV28 to TRBJ1-3, with 10 positions matching TRBD1. Per the germline V gene, CDR1 is MDHEN and CDR2 is SYDVKM. V shed 3 bases, J shed 0 bases, and the junction held 2 bases outside the gene matches. This CDR3 region has 16 residues. The CDR3 sequence is CASSLGTGVSGNTIYF. The CDR3 DNA follows: TGTGCCAGCAGTTTGGGGACAGGGGTCTCTGGAAACACCATATATTTT.

The chain uses TRBV27 and TRBJ2-7; 8 bases line up with TRBD1. This CDR3 contains 15 residues. CDR1 and CDR2 (germline): MNHEY, SMNVEV (reference sequence). V lost 6 bases, J lost 3 bases, and 10 bases stayed unmatched. CDR3 sequence reads: CASSPISTGDYEQYF. The CDR3, as DNA: TGTGCCAGCAGCCCGATCTCGACAGGGGACTACGAGCAGTACTTC.

This chain joins TRBV27 and TRBJ2-2, with D maybe TRBD1 (6 bases). CDR3 length: 16 residues. Germline CDR1 is MNHEY and CDR2 is SMNVEV (reference sequence). Trimming pared 4 bases from V and 6 bases from J, leaving 18 bases between. The CDR3 sequence is CASSYRTGIGAGELFF. In DNA, the CDR3 is TGTGCCAGCAGTTATCGAACAGGGATAGGGGCCGGGGAGCTGTTTTTT.

V is TRBV9 and J is TRBJ1-6; TRBD1 matches at 8 bases. V gave up 4 bases and J gave up 7 bases; unmatched junction bases: 7. CDR1 SGDLS and CDR2 YYNGEE come from the germline V gene. The length of the CDR3 is 15 residues. The CDR3: CASSQGQGRNSPLHF. CDR3 sequence (DNA): TGTGCCAGCAGCCAAGGACAGGGACGAAATTCACCCCTCCACTTT.

About this clone itself: The same CDR3 is also encoded by other DNA sequences in this sample. The chain is built from TRBV2 and TRBJ2-2, with D perhaps matching TRBD2 (6 bases). The CDR3 consists of 12 residues. Trimming removed 4 bases from V and 8 bases from J, with 8 bases in between. CDR1 SNHLY and CDR2 FYNNEI come from the germline V gene. The CDR3 region is CASSGSGGELFF. For the CDR3, the DNA is TGTGCCAGCAGTGGGAGCGGGGGGGAGCTGTTTTTT.

J is TRBJ2-5 and V is TRBV5-6; 8 bases align to TRBD1. V shed 3 bases, J shed 1 base, and the junction held 11 bases outside the gene matches. Germline V gene sequence: CDR1 SGHDT, CDR2 YYEEEE. CDR3 length: 17 residues. The CDR3, as DNA: TGTGCCAGCAGCTCGATCGTGGACAGGGCCATCCAAGAGACCCAGTACTTC. It yields the protein CASSSIVDRAIQETQYF.

The chain employs TRBV28 and TRBJ1-2, with TRBD1 matching over 8 bases. Germline V gene lookup returns CDR1 MDHEN and CDR2 SYDVKM. The CDR3 has 18 amino acids. The J segment lost 2 bases and the V segment lost 6 bases, leaving 17 bases of the junction unmatched. The CDR3 loop is CASRLTGGLAQKNYGYTF. CDR3 nucleotide sequence: TGTGCCAGCAGGCTCACAGGGGGGTTAGCCCAAAAAAACTATGGCTACACCTTC.

The J gene is TRBJ1-3, the V gene TRBV9; the D gene is possibly TRBD1 (6 bases). This CDR3 has 17 amino acids. The V end lost 0 bases, the J end lost 0 bases, and 13 bases lay between the germline ends. Germline V lookup: CDR1 SGDLS, CDR2 YYNGEE. In DNA form, the CDR3 reads TGTGCCAGCAGCGTAGGGGACACGCGGAACTCTGGAAACACCATATATTTT. Translating gives CASSVGDTRNSGNTIYF.

The chain recombines TRBV15 with TRBJ2-6; TRBD1 aligns across 8 bases. Germline loops: CDR1 LNHNV, CDR2 YYDKDF (reference sequence). This CDR3 is 17 amino acids long. V dropped 1 base and J dropped 5; count of bases not matched to a gene: 7. CDR3 DNA: TGTGCCACCAGCAGAGGGGCAGGGGGCGAAAGGGCCAACGTCCTGACTTTC. It yields the protein CATSRGAGGERANVLTF.